This T cell receptor (beta chain) emerged from a study of shared clonotypes between healthy human individuals. The study's findings and limits: Among the subsets, naive ones generally showed larger estimated richness than memory ones.

About this clone itself: As yet, its antigen is unknown.

The naive CD8 fraction comprised CD45RO-negative cells positively selected for CCR7 and excluded terminally differentiated effector memory CD45RA+ cells. Every one of the donors was a Caucasian adult that lived in Nashville, Tennessee. With 5 bases removed from V and 0 bases from J, the gap between germline ends came to 7 bases. In germline, CDR1 is LNHDA, CDR2 SQIVND (reference sequence). The CDR3 covers 14 residues. Assay used: immunoSEQ multiplex PCR; TCRdb lists only in-frame clones, some missing. The data hold 1.5 million to 2.5 million clones, with about 95% observed a single time. This sequence joins TRBV19 and TRBJ1-4; D is unresolved. Sequencing used naive CD8+ T cells sorted from blood. The receptor's source is a man aged 18 to 29 in good health. Here the CDR3 reads CASSERATNEKLFF. In DNA form, the CDR3 reads TGTGCCAGTAGTGAAAGGGCAACTAATGAAAAACTGTTTTTT.